Presented here are 30 T cell receptor beta chains from one specimen sequenced in a study of T cell changes during pregnancy in multiple sclerosis. TCRdb's table, derived via immunoSEQ multiplex PCR, lists solely in-frame clones and lacks some. Of approximately 40,000 clones listed, roughly 94% are singletons. Sequences were derived from CD4+ T cells from peripheral blood mononuclear cells, sampled in the third trimester of pregnancy. These receptors all stem from a female donor with multiple sclerosis, enrolled in a pregnancy study.

The chain combines TRBV18 with TRBJ1-2; the match to TRBD1 covers 7 bases. The J segment lost 2 bases and the V segment lost 10 bases, leaving 7 bases of the junction unmatched. CDR1 is KGHSH, CDR2 LQKENI, per germline. The CDR3 runs 13 residues. The CDR3 coding sequence is TGTGCCATGACCAGGGGGGAAAACTATGGCTACACCTTC. Its protein is CAMTRGENYGYTF.

The chain is built from TRBV27 and TRBJ2-1; 13 positions match TRBD2. V was pared by 5 bases and J by 9 bases, with 7 bases of the junction left unmatched. The germline V gene has CDR1 MNHEY and CDR2 SMNVEV (reference sequence). The CDR3 sequence is 15 residues long. CDR3 sequence (DNA): TGTGCCAGCAGTCCAACTAGCGGGAGGGCCCTTGAGCAGTTCTTC. Encoded protein: CASSPTSGRALEQFF.

The chain combines TRBV6-5 with TRBJ2-7; unclear D gene. V shed 2 bases and J shed 3 bases, with 11 bases lying between them. CDR1 and CDR2 from the germline V gene are MNHEY and SVGAGI. The CDR3 runs 14 residues. The CDR3 loop reads CASSYLNRYYEQYF. As DNA, the CDR3 is TGTGCCAGCAGTTACCTTAACAGATACTACGAGCAGTACTTC.

The sample holds a few counts of this clone. This chain connects TRBV28 to TRBJ1-5; 7 bases match TRBD1. The CDR3 is made up of 14 amino acids. Germline lookup yields CDR1 MDHEN and CDR2 SYDVKM. J lost 5 bases, V lost 4 bases, and 5 bases had no gene match. The CDR3 here is CASSYQGGYQPQHF. CDR3 nucleotides: TGTGCCAGCAGTTACCAGGGGGGTTATCAGCCCCAGCATTTT.

The chain employs TRBV5-5 and TRBJ2-7; 7 bases map to TRBD2. V shed 4 bases, J shed 2 bases, and the junction held 9 bases outside the gene matches. The germline V gene encodes CDR1 SGHKS and CDR2 YYEKEE (reference sequence). This CDR3 has 15 residues. The CDR3 protein is CASSRLAGDPYEQYF. The CDR3 nucleotides are TGTGCCAGCAGCCGTTTAGCGGGCGACCCCTACGAGCAGTACTTC.

The chain employs TRBV14 and TRBJ2-2, with D maybe TRBD2 (6 bases). In germline, CDR1 is SGHDN, CDR2 FVKESK. The CDR3 spans 14 residues. Trimming shortened V by 5 bases and J by 2 bases, and 9 bases separated the two germline ends. The CDR3 spells CASSSGLNTGELFF. CDR3 sequence (DNA): TGTGCCAGCAGCTCGGGACTCAACACCGGGGAGCTGTTTTTT. Filled out from reference TRBV14 and TRBJ2-2, the complete variable domain reads EAGVTQFPSHSVIEKGQTVTLRCDPISGHDNLYWYRRVMGKEIKFLLHFVKESKQDESGMPNNRFLAERTGGTYSTLKVQPAELEDSGVYFCASSSGLNTGELFFGEGSRLTVL.

This chain's CDR3 is CASSTASSGRSYEQYF. CDR3 coding DNA: TGCGCCAGCAGCACGGCGTCTAGCGGGAGGTCCTACGAGCAGTACTTC. This chain links TRBV5-1 with TRBJ2-7, with TRBD2 matching 11 bases. Looked up from germline, CDR1 is SGHRS and CDR2 is YFSETQ. The CDR3 consists of 16 residues. V lost 4 bases to trimming and J lost 1 base; unmatched junction nucleotides: 7.

The J gene is TRBJ2-7, the V gene TRBV7-3; 12 nucleotides line up with TRBD2. The length of the CDR3 is 16 residues. Per germline, CDR1 SGHTA and CDR2 FQGTGA. The trim removed 5 bases at V and 5 bases at J, leaving 10 bases unmatched. For the CDR3, the DNA is TGTGCCAGCAGCCCCGCTAGCGGGAGGGCCGTCCACGAGCAGTACTTC. This sequence encodes CASSPASGRAVHEQYF.

The rearrangement uses TRBV28 and TRBJ2-7; unclear D gene. Looked up from germline, CDR1 is MDHEN and CDR2 is SYDVKM. The length of the CDR3 is 12 residues. V was shortened by 2 bases and J by 4 bases, with 6 bases between the two germline ends. The CDR3 DNA follows: TGTGCCAGCAGTTTAACGGTTTACGAGCAGTACTTC. This codes for CASSLTVYEQYF. The full variable domain, rest sourced from reference TRBV28 and TRBJ2-7, is DVKVTQSSRYLVKRTGEKVFLECVQDMDHENMFWYRQDPGLGLRLIYFSYDVKMKEKGDIPEGYSVSREKKERFSLILESASTNQTSMYLCASSLTVYEQYFGPGTRLTVT.

V and J are TRBV11-3 and TRBJ1-1; TRBD1 is a possible D gene (6 bases). CDR1 and CDR2 (germline): SGHNT, YENEEA. The germline V and J ends were trimmed by 0 bases and 4 bases, with 18 bases remaining between them. The CDR3 runs 17 residues. CDR3 DNA: TGTGCCAGCAGCTTAGATTGGGGGGGCCACCGCTTCACTGAAGCTTTCTTT. Translating it yields CASSLDWGGHRFTEAFF.

The chain has TRBV4-3 and TRBJ2-2, with D possibly being TRBD2 (6 bases). Germline V lookup: CDR1 LGHNA, CDR2 YSLEER. The V end was cut by 0 bases, the J end by 2 bases, with 10 bases between. This CDR3 is built from 16 residues. Written as DNA, the CDR3 is TGCGCCAGCAGCCAAGATTTCGGGAGTAACACCGGGGAGCTGTTTTTT. Its translation: CASSQDFGSNTGELFF.

This sequence joins TRBV27 and TRBJ2-7; TRBD2 aligns across 7 bases. V lost 8 bases to trimming and J lost 4 bases; unmatched junction nucleotides: 11. CDR3 size: 14 residues. CDR1 MNHEY and CDR2 SMNVEV come from the germline V gene (reference sequence). The CDR3 coding sequence is TGTGCCAGCTCCCGGGGTCTAGCGGTATACGAGCAGTACTTC. Encoded protein: CASSRGLAVYEQYF.

The CDR3 region is CASSKSLNTEAFF. DNA for the CDR3: TGTGCCAGCAGTAAAAGCCTGAACACTGAAGCTTTCTTT. This rearrangement joins TRBV7-9 to TRBJ1-1; D not certain. Germline V gene lookup returns CDR1 SEHNR and CDR2 FQNEAQ (reference sequence). The CDR3 runs 13 residues. V lost 6 bases to trimming and J lost 0 bases, with 8 bases between them.

The rearrangement uses TRBV2 and TRBJ2-2, with TRBD2 matching over 13 bases. CDR1 SNHLY and CDR2 FYNNEI come from the germline V gene. The CDR3 sequence is 15 residues long. V lost 10 bases to trimming and J lost 8 bases; unmatched junction nucleotides: 10. Here the CDR3 reads CAIRTSGSLAGELFF. CDR3 in DNA: TGTGCCATCAGGACTAGCGGGAGTCTGGCTGGGGAGCTGTTTTTT. Using reference TRBV2 and TRBJ2-2 for the parts outside the CDR3, the full variable domain is EPEVTQTPSHQVTQMGQEVILRCVPISNHLYFYWYRQILGQKVEFLVSFYNNEISEKSEIFDDQFSVERPDGSNFTLKIRSTKLEDSAMYFCAIRTSGSLAGELFFGEGSRLTVL.

Here the CDR3 DNA reads TGTGCCAGCAGCTCCCAACTGGAGGATACGCAGTATTTT. Its protein product is CASSSQLEDTQYF. This chain links TRBV11-2 with TRBJ2-3, with no clear D. Looked up from germline, CDR1 is SGHAT and CDR2 is FQNNGV. V was shortened by 4 bases and J by 6 bases, with 11 bases between the two germline ends. CDR3 length: 13 residues.

The chain uses TRBV28 and TRBJ2-6; possible D gene TRBD2, 6 bases. The germline gives CDR1 MDHEN, CDR2 SYDVKM. The germline V and J ends were trimmed by 6 bases and 0 bases, with 12 bases remaining between them. CDR3 length: 16 amino acids. CDR3 protein: CASRPGLSSGANVLTF. In DNA form, the CDR3 reads TGTGCCAGCAGACCGGGACTGAGCTCTGGGGCCAACGTCCTGACTTTC. Combining the CDR3 with reference TRBV28 and TRBJ2-6 gives the whole variable domain DVKVTQSSRYLVKRTGEKVFLECVQDMDHENMFWYRQDPGLGLRLIYFSYDVKMKEKGDIPEGYSVSREKKERFSLILESASTNQTSMYLCASRPGLSSGANVLTFGAGSRLTVL.

This chain connects TRBV5-4 to TRBJ2-3; 11 positions agree with TRBD2. This CDR3 is 15 amino acids long. V was clipped by 4 bases and J by 2 bases; unmatched bases: 3. Germline V CDR1 and CDR2: SGHNT, YYREEE (reference sequence). The CDR3 loop is CASSPGLAVTDTQYF. For the CDR3, the DNA is TGTGCCAGCAGCCCGGGACTAGCGGTCACAGATACGCAGTATTTT.

The chain links TRBV20-1 to TRBJ2-5; D ambiguous. Germline CDR1 and CDR2: DFQATT and SNEGSKA (reference sequence). This CDR3 has 11 residues. Trimming shortened V by 3 bases and J by 4 bases, and 6 bases separated the two germline ends. The CDR3 here is CSASSGETQYF. The CDR3 nucleotides are TGCAGTGCTAGCTCGGGAGAGACCCAGTACTTC.

The J gene is TRBJ1-1, the V gene TRBV10-1, with D possibly matching TRBD1 (6 bases). Trimming removed 4 bases at V and 11 bases at J, with 20 bases between. The CDR3 runs to 14 residues. From germline, CDR1 is WNHNN and CDR2 SYGVQD (reference sequence). In nucleotides, the CDR3 is TGCGCCAGCAGTGCAGGGGACCCGAAAGCTTGGGCTTTCTTT. It codes for CASSAGDPKAWAFF.

CDR3 bases: TGTGCCAGCAGCTTAAGTCAGGGATCAGGGGATGCTTTCTTT. Translation gives CASSLSQGSGDAFF. V usage is TRBV7-3 and J usage is TRBJ1-1; the D gene is possibly TRBD1 (6 bases). Germline CDR1 and CDR2: SGHTA and FQGTGA. This CDR3 region has 14 residues. Trimming took 1 base from V and 11 from J, leaving 17 bases between them.

This clone has only one observation. The chain combines TRBV5-1 with TRBJ2-6; tentatively, D is TRBD2 (5 bases). Germline V gives CDR1 SGHRS, CDR2 YFSETQ. V lost 6 bases and J lost 0, with 7 bases in between. This CDR3 is built from 14 residues. The chain's CDR3 is CASNAGSGANVLTF. For the CDR3, the DNA is TGCGCCAGCAACGCGGGCTCTGGGGCCAACGTCCTGACTTTC.

V is TRBV11-3 and J is TRBJ1-1; D is uncertain. Germline values: CDR1 SGHNT, CDR2 YENEEA. This CDR3 spans 14 amino acids. V was cut by 5 bases and J by 0 bases, with 10 bases left in between. CDR3 sequence: CASSLAGMNTEAFF. CDR3 DNA: TGTGCCAGCAGCCTTGCGGGGATGAACACTGAAGCTTTCTTT.

The chain combines TRBV6-5 with TRBJ2-2; perhaps TRBD2 as D (5 bases). The CDR3 consists of 15 residues. The ends were cut back, 3 bases at V and 3 bases at J, with 11 bases in the middle. CDR1 and CDR2 (germline): MNHEY, SVGAGI. Here the CDR3 reads CASSYMEVHTGELFF. In DNA, the CDR3 is TGTGCCAGCAGTTATATGGAGGTGCACACCGGGGAGCTGTTTTTT.

The rearrangement links TRBV4-2 to TRBJ2-7; TRBD2 aligns across 7 bases. Germline assignment: CDR1 LGHNA and CDR2 YNFKEQ. After removal of 6 bases from V and 10 bases from J, the junction contained 21 bases not matched to a gene. This CDR3 has 16 residues. CDR3: CASSPNAGSEGGRQYF. In nucleotides, the CDR3 is TGTGCCAGCAGTCCTAATGCCGGGAGTGAGGGCGGGAGACAGTACTTC.

The rearrangement uses TRBV9 and TRBJ2-1; no clear D. CDR1 is SGDLS, CDR2 YYNGEE, per germline. V lost 0 bases, J lost 0 bases, and 7 bases lay in between. The CDR3 totals 15 residues. CDR3 amino acids: CASSVVGDSYNEQFF. The CDR3 DNA follows: TGTGCCAGCAGCGTAGTCGGTGACTCCTACAATGAGCAGTTCTTC.

CDR3 nucleotide sequence: TGTGCCAGCAGTTTATCCCCCCGGTTCCAGCAGTACTTC. Residues: CASSLSPRFQQYF. The rearrangement uses TRBV27 and TRBJ2-7; D unresolved. The CDR3 totals 13 residues. V was pared by 0 bases and J by 8 bases, with 11 bases between. CDR1 is MNHEY, CDR2 SMNVEV, per germline (reference sequence).

The chain is built from TRBV11-2 and TRBJ2-1, with D perhaps matching TRBD1 (5 bases). The V end was cut by 1 base, the J end by 8 bases, with 12 bases between. This CDR3 is built from 14 residues. Per germline, CDR1 SGHAT and CDR2 FQNNGV. The CDR3 region is CASSLARVGDEQFF. In DNA, the CDR3 is TGTGCCAGCAGCTTAGCCAGGGTTGGGGATGAGCAGTTCTTC.

The chain is built from TRBV6-5 and TRBJ2-7; 11 bases line up with TRBD1. The CDR3 is made up of 15 amino acids. J was trimmed by 4 bases and V by 4 bases; bases with no gene match: 6. Germline V gene data show CDR1 as MNHEY and CDR2 as SVGAGI. CDR3 coding DNA: TGTGCCAGCAGTTTCGGACAGGGGGCTTTTTACGAGCAGTACTTC. This translates into CASSFGQGAFYEQYF.

J is TRBJ1-5 and V is TRBV30; 9 bases line up with TRBD1. Germline V gene data show CDR1 as GTSNPN and CDR2 as SVGIG (reference sequence). The CDR3 contains 16 residues. Trimming took 7 bases from V and 7 from J; bases not matched to a gene: 17. The CDR3 nucleotides are TGTGCCTACTCACTGGAAATCACAGGGGGCAGCCAGCCCCAGCATTTT. This sequence encodes CAYSLEITGGSQPQHF.

V gene TRBV7-9 combines with J gene TRBJ1-1, with TRBD1 matching over 11 bases. Germline V gene lookup returns CDR1 SEHNR and CDR2 FQNEAQ (reference sequence). The CDR3 sequence is 15 residues long. The junction had 7 bases not matched to a gene; V was cut back by 3 bases and J by 7 bases. The CDR3 loop reads CASSLAGQGVGEAFF. CDR3 nucleotide sequence: TGTGCCAGCAGCTTGGCGGGACAGGGGGTCGGTGAAGCTTTCTTT.